The present T cell receptor beta chain was sequenced within a study of regulatory T cells in long-lasting Graves disease. Broader study findings: It was in persistent disease that TRBV28, TRBJ1-2 and TRBJ2-5 were favored.

The time point: newly diagnosed GD, antithyroid drugs for less than 3 months. RNA isolated from PBMCs was used to make the TCR library. Concerning this clonotype itself: Its antigen is unidentified. A junction boundary mismatches the germline segment, possibly from a read error.

Building of the TCR beta libraries involved iRepertoire HTBI primers and Arm-PCR of CDR3 regions. TCRdb reanalysed the multiplex PCR reads using MiXCR and keeps one entry per CDR3 protein. The sample lists some 500,000 distinct CDR3 sequences, about 14% occurring once. There are 12 residues in the CDR3. The germline V gene encodes CDR1 SGHTA and CDR2 FQGTGA. These data are also associated with another study on T cells in Graves' hyperthyroidism and ophthalmopathy.

This material consisted of peripheral blood mononuclear cells (PBMCs), taken at new diagnosis, from a patient treated with antithyroid drugs. The chain carries TRBV7-3 and TRBJ2-1; no clear D. The receptor's source is a man younger than 45 with Graves disease. In DNA, the CDR3 is TGTGCCAGCAGCTTAACGTACAGTGAGCAGTTCTTC. Encoded protein: CASSLTYSEQFF.